What follows are 4 T cell receptor beta chains derived from one specimen sequenced in a study of blood T cell repertoires in COVID-19. Sequencing was performed with immunoSEQ multiplex PCR; in TCRdb, only in-frame clones are kept and a portion is missing. The sample holds just over 300,000 clones, around 89% seen once. Sequencing was done on a sample of PBMCs or T cells enriched from blood (not recorded which). Receptors originate from a woman younger than 30 with acute COVID-19.

This chain uses TRBV6-1 with TRBJ1-4, with no clear D. The CDR3 totals 12 residues. Germline values: CDR1 MNHNS, CDR2 SASEGT. The V end lost 3 bases, the J end lost 7 bases, and 6 bases lay between the germline ends. The CDR3 region is CASSELREKLFF. The CDR3, as DNA: TGTGCCAGCAGTGAGTTGCGTGAAAAACTGTTTTTT.

The chain carries TRBV9 and TRBJ2-3; 13 bases are shared with TRBD2. From germline, CDR1 is SGDLS and CDR2 YYNGEE. V shed 3 bases and J 3 bases; nucleotides not matched to a gene: 10. The CDR3 length is 18 residues. As DNA, the CDR3 is TGTGCCAGCAGCGGAGGTACTAGCGGGAGGGAGATAACAGATACGCAGTATTTT. Encoded protein: CASSGGTSGREITDTQYF. The full variable domain, in which reference TRBV9 and TRBJ2-3 provide the parts outside the CDR3, is DSGVTQTPKHLITATGQRVTLRCSPRSGDLSVYWYQQSLDQGLQFLIQYYNGEERAKGNILERFSAQQFPDLHSELNLSSLELGDSALYFCASSGGTSGREITDTQYFGPGTRLTVL.

The chain joins TRBV11-3 to TRBJ2-7, with 7 bases matching TRBD2. The CDR3 runs 15 residues. V shed 3 bases and J 4 bases; nucleotides not matched to a gene: 9. The germline CDR1 and CDR2 sequences are SGHNT and YENEEA. In DNA, the CDR3 is TGTGCCAGCAGCTTGGATCCGGGACTACGATACGAGCAGTACTTC. Its translation: CASSLDPGLRYEQYF. Full variable domain (rest looked up from reference TRBV11-3 and TRBJ2-7): EAGVVQSPRYKIIEKKQPVAFWCNPISGHNTLYWYLQNLGQGPELLIRYENEEAVDDSQLPKDRFSAERLKGVDSTLKIQPAELGDSAVYLCASSLDPGLRYEQYFGPGTRLTVT.

This clone was found once. The V call is TRBV9, the J call TRBJ2-1, with D possibly matching TRBD2 (5 bases). Germline CDR1 reads SGDLS; CDR2 reads YYNGEE. Trimming shortened V by 3 bases and J by 7 bases, and 23 bases separated the two germline ends. The CDR3 runs 17 residues. The CDR3 here is CASSGQGEGRRVNEQFF. The CDR3 nucleotides read TGTGCCAGCAGCGGACAAGGAGAGGGCCGGCGTGTTAATGAGCAGTTCTTC.